This is a list of T cell receptor beta chains from one sample in a study of blood T cell repertoires in COVID-19. Sequencing used immunoSEQ multiplex PCR; TCRdb keeps in-frame clones, though not all of them. The sample consists of 110,000 or so clones, 70% to 90% of them appearing once. The material sequenced was peripheral blood. The source of these receptors is a woman between 65 and 79 years old who had recovered from COVID-19. Each CDR3 is given with its conserved first and last residue. Each record gives: D gene, J gene, clone size, V gene, CDR3 protein, CDR3 DNA. D genes are given only for firm matches. Clone sizes are given selectively: once, few, many, or a class where the clone is expanded.

>NA|TRBJ2-7|NA|TRBV28
CASTAWDLTDYEQYF
TGTGCCAGCACCGCATGGGACTTGACGGATTACGAGCAGTACTTC
>TRBD2|TRBJ2-5|NA|TRBV7-9
CATQSGRMETQYF
TGTGCCACCCAAAGCGGGAGGATGGAGACCCAGTACTTC
>TRBD2|TRBJ2-2|NA|TRBV19
CASTILAGGFANTGELFF
TGTGCCAGTACCATACTAGCGGGAGGATTCGCGAACACCGGGGAGCTGTTTTTT
>TRBD1|TRBJ2-1|NA|TRBV6-6
CASSPRKGQGVHEQFF
TGTGCCAGCAGTCCTAGGAAGGGACAGGGTGTCCATGAGCAGTTCTTC
>TRBD1|TRBJ1-2|NA|TRBV12-5
CATAGTENYGYTF
TGTGCTACCGCCGGGACAGAAAACTATGGCTACACCTTC
>TRBD2|TRBJ2-3|NA|TRBV18
CASSPLTSGSTDTQYF
TGTGCCAGCTCACCCCTGACTAGCGGGAGCACAGATACGCAGTATTTT
>NA|TRBJ1-3|NA|TRBV5-6
CASSLATAGNTIYF
TGTGCCAGCAGCTTGGCAACAGCTGGAAACACCATATATTTT
>TRBD1|TRBJ1-1|NA|TRBV5-4
CASSWDSNTEAFF
TGTGCCAGCAGCTGGGACAGTAACACTGAAGCTTTCTTT
>NA|TRBJ2-7|once|TRBV2
CASRPDSYEQYF
TGTGCCAGCAGGCCGGACAGCTACGAGCAGTACTTC
>NA|TRBJ2-7|NA|TRBV5-6
CASSLRSGRVDYEQYF
TGTGCCAGCAGCCTAAGGAGCGGGCGGGTAGACTACGAGCAGTACTTC
>TRBD2|TRBJ2-1|NA|TRBV7-9
CASSRLSGNYNEQFF
TGTGCCAGCAGCCGACTTAGCGGGAACTACAATGAGCAGTTCTTC
>TRBD1|TRBJ2-7|NA|TRBV27
CASSMTGVEQYF
TGTGCCAGCAGTATGACAGGGGTCGAGCAGTACTTC
>NA|TRBJ1-1|NA|TRBV29-1
CSVDSMNTEAFF
TGCAGCGTTGACAGTATGAACACTGAAGCTTTCTTT
>NA|TRBJ2-7|NA|TRBV28
CASSLSGKAYEQYF
TGTGCCAGCAGTTTATCGGGGAAAGCCTACGAGCAGTACTTC
>NA|TRBJ2-1|NA|TRBV6-2/TRBV6-3
CASSLLSPGSYNEQFF
TGTGCCAGCAGTCTGCTGTCCCCCGGGTCCTACAATGAGCAGTTCTTC
>TRBD2|TRBJ2-3|NA|TRBV5-1
CASSAPRGGPNRGDTQYF
TGCGCCAGCAGCGCCCCCCGGGGAGGGCCGAATAGAGGGGACACGCAGTATTTT
>TRBD2|TRBJ2-7|NA|TRBV18
CASSAAGGNEQYF
TGTGCCAGCTCGGCAGCGGGAGGGAACGAGCAGTACTTC
>TRBD1|TRBJ1-2|NA|TRBV4-2
CASSRYLDRDNYGYTF
TGTGCCAGCAGCCGATATTTAGACAGGGATAACTATGGCTACACCTTC
>NA|TRBJ2-1|NA|TRBV24-1
CATAGGAINEQFF
TGTGCCACCGCAGGCGGGGCTATCAATGAGCAGTTCTTC
>NA|TRBJ1-1|NA|TRBV5-1
CASSICGPGGLRMNTEAFF
TGCGCCAGCAGCATCTGCGGGCCGGGGGGATTGCGCATGAACACTGAAGCTTTCTTT
>TRBD1|TRBJ1-2|few|TRBV4-2
CASSQWTGATNYGYTF
TGTGCCAGCAGCCAGTGGACAGGGGCCACTAACTATGGCTACACCTTC
>TRBD2|TRBJ2-1|NA|TRBV7-6
CASSLEAGGHNEQFF
TGTGCCAGCAGCTTAGAAGCGGGGGGCCACAATGAGCAGTTCTTC
>TRBD1|TRBJ2-1|once|TRBV7-3
CASSLTPLTGVEQFF
TGTGCCAGCAGCTTAACCCCCTTGACAGGGGTTGAGCAGTTCTTC
>NA|TRBJ1-4|NA|TRBV6-2/TRBV6-3
CASSQRPQPGEKLFF
TGTGCCAGCAGTCAACGACCCCAACCGGGGGAAAAACTGTTTTTT
>NA|TRBJ1-4|NA|TRBV28
CASSPGGEKLFF
TGTGCCAGCAGTCCGGGGGGGGAAAAACTGTTTTTT
>NA|TRBJ1-5|NA|TRBV6-2/TRBV6-3
CASSNDRPSNQPQHF
TGTGCCAGCAGTAATGACAGGCCCAGCAATCAGCCCCAGCATTTT
>TRBD2|TRBJ2-3|few|TRBV7-9
CASSLGLAGVDTQYF
TGTGCCAGCAGCTTAGGGCTAGCGGGAGTAGATACGCAGTATTTT
>TRBD1|TRBJ2-2|once|TRBV27
CASSWTGITTGELFF
TGTGCCAGCAGTTGGACAGGGATTACGACCGGGGAGCTGTTTTTT
>TRBD2|TRBJ2-7|once|TRBV27
CASSLSRTSGNTEQYF
TGTGCCAGCAGTTTATCGCGGACTAGCGGAAATACAGAGCAGTACTTC